Listed below are T cell receptor beta chains from one sample, sequenced in a study of CD8+ T cells in alopecia areata. The table came from immunoSEQ multiplex PCR; TCRdb's copy has only in-frame clones and leaves some out. The table includes under 150,000 clones, about 50% detected once. The sample was CD4+ T cells sorted from blood, taken at week 4, from a patient treated with tofacitinib. The receptors come from a human donor with alopecia areata. Each CDR3 is given with its conserved first and last residue. A D gene is named only where the DNA matches it firmly. The listing skips clone size in some rows; elsewhere it reads once, few, many or a size class.

cdr3_length,v_call,d_call,j_call,clone_size,cdr3_nt,cdr3_aa
15,TRBV19,TRBD1,TRBJ2-3,-,TGTGCCAGTAGTACCGGACAGGTCTACACAGATACGCAGTATTTT,CASSTGQVYTDTQYF
12,TRBV6-5,TRBD1,TRBJ2-1,-,TGTGCCAGCAGAACAGGGGTGAATGAGCAGTTCTTC,CASRTGVNEQFF
13,TRBV29-1,-,TRBJ1-1,-,TGCAGCGTTGGAGGGCTCATGAACACTGAAGCTTTCTTT,CSVGGLMNTEAFF
13,TRBV29-1,TRBD1,TRBJ1-2,-,TGCAGCGTGGGGACAGGAGCTAACTATGGCTACACCTTC,CSVGTGANYGYTF
12,TRBV9,-,TRBJ2-3,few,TGTGCCAGCAGCGTAGACACAGATACGCAGTATTTT,CASSVDTDTQYF
15,TRBV2,-,TRBJ1-4,-,TGTGCCAGCAGACGTGATTTTGCAACTAATGAAAAACTGTTTTTT,CASRRDFATNEKLFF
14,TRBV30,-,TRBJ2-2,-,TGTGCCTGGAGTGAGGGTATGGGGGCCGGGGAGCTGTTTTTT,CAWSEGMGAGELFF
13,TRBV4-1,-,TRBJ1-2,-,TGCGCCAGCAGCCAAGTAGGGGGGTATGGCTACACCTTC,CASSQVGGYGYTF
13,TRBV4-1,-,TRBJ2-7,-,TGCGCCAGCAGCCAACCTGATCTTGGCGAGCAGTACTTC,CASSQPDLGEQYF
14,TRBV27,TRBD1,TRBJ1-2,-,TGTGCCAGCGGGACAGGGCTTACTAACTATGGCTACACCTTC,CASGTGLTNYGYTF
16,TRBV6-5,TRBD2,TRBJ2-7,-,TGTGCCAGCAGTTCCCCACGGAGCGGGAGATCATACGAGCAGTACTTC,CASSSPRSGRSYEQYF
12,TRBV29-1,TRBD1,TRBJ2-7,few,TGCAGCGTTGCACAGGGGCAGGACGAGCAGTACTTC,CSVAQGQDEQYF
11,TRBV12-5,-,TRBJ2-1,-,TGTGCTAGTGGCCTTGAGAATGAGCAGTTCTTC,CASGLENEQFF
15,TRBV5-1,-,TRBJ1-1,once,TGCGCCAGCAGCTTGGATGGCGGGTACAACACTGAAGCTTTCTTT,CASSLDGGYNTEAFF
14,TRBV11-3,-,TRBJ2-3,-,TGTGCCAGCATCCAAGGGTACCTCACAGATACGCAGTATTTT,CASIQGYLTDTQYF
14,TRBV29-1,-,TRBJ2-3,-,TGCAGCGTTGTAACTAGGGGGATCACAGATACGCAGTATTTT,CSVVTRGITDTQYF
11,TRBV29-1,-,TRBJ1-1,few,TGCAGCGTTGAATTGTTCCCTGAAGCTTTCTTT,CSVELFPEAFF
15,TRBV29-1,-,TRBJ2-2,-,TGCAGCGTTCCCCAGAGACAGACGAACACCGGGGAGCTGTTTTTT,CSVPQRQTNTGELFF
11,TRBV11-2,-,TRBJ1-2,-,TGTGCCAGCAGCTTAAGCTATGGCTACACCTTC,CASSLSYGYTF
12,TRBV30,-,TRBJ1-6,-,TGTGCCTGGAGTCGGGCCCATGCACCCCTCCACTTT,CAWSRAHAPLHF
16,TRBV9,TRBD2,TRBJ2-1,once,TGTGCCAGCAGCCCACGGACTAGCGGGCCCCGGAATGAGCAGTTCTTC,CASSPRTSGPRNEQFF
13,TRBV6-5,-,TRBJ1-4,-,TGTGCCAGCAGTTACTCGATCGCAGAAAAACTGTTTTTT,CASSYSIAEKLFF
13,TRBV18,-,TRBJ2-7,once,TGTGCCAGCTCACCACTTGACACTTACGAGCAGTACTTC,CASSPLDTYEQYF
14,TRBV6-1,-,TRBJ1-5,-,TGTGCCACTCGGGACGAACGGAACAATCAGCCCCAGCATTTT,CATRDERNNQPQHF
13,TRBV29-1,TRBD1,TRBJ1-5,few,TGCAGCGTAGGACAGGGGACCAATCAGCCCCAGCATTTT,CSVGQGTNQPQHF
13,TRBV5-1,-,TRBJ2-3,-,TGCGCCAGCAGCTTGGCCTCCCCAGATACGCAGTATTTT,CASSLASPDTQYF
16,TRBV19,-,TRBJ1-1,-,TGTGCCAGTACCGAATCAGGCCGGGACACCTACACTGAAGCTTTCTTT,CASTESGRDTYTEAFF
11,TRBV29-1,-,TRBJ1-1,-,TGCAGCCTCCCTGGGAACACTGAAGCTTTCTTT,CSLPGNTEAFF
13,TRBV29-1,-,TRBJ1-2,-,TGCAGCGTTGACGTGGGGCTTGACTATGGCTACACCTTC,CSVDVGLDYGYTF
14,TRBV5-1,TRBD1,TRBJ1-6,few,TGCGCCAGCAGCTTGGGACAGGGGTGGTCACCCCTCCACTTT,CASSLGQGWSPLHF
15,TRBV5-1,TRBD1,TRBJ2-7,once,TGCGCCAGCAGCCGTTCACAGGGGGCCTCCTACGAGCAGTACTTC,CASSRSQGASYEQYF
13,TRBV30,-,TRBJ1-1,-,TGTGCCTGGAGTGGACAGGCGGACACTGAAGCTTTCTTT,CAWSGQADTEAFF